This T cell receptor (beta chain) was profiled in a study of post-analysis software for immune sequencing data. Whole-study findings and limits: Roughly 5 TRBV segments, including TRBV5-6, TRBV5-1 and TRBV20-1, were more frequent in patients than controls.

The authors incorporated unique molecular identifiers into the TCR beta cDNA libraries. TCRdb re-derived calls from the PCR reads in MiXCR, one entry per CDR3 protein. The repertoire holds fewer than 550,000 distinct CDR3 sequences, with roughly 34% as singletons. The CDR3 has 15 amino acids. The trim removed 5 bases at V and 4 bases at J, leaving 9 bases unmatched. Germline V gene sequence: CDR1 SGHDT, CDR2 YYEEEE. This clonotype came up a few times. Its specificity is unknown. The TCR comes from a girl aged 2 to 17 with multiple sclerosis. The sample comprised blood. The rearrangement links TRBV5-6 to TRBJ1-2; 9 nucleotides match TRBD1. CDR3 nucleotide sequence: TGTGCCAGCAGTCCCGGGACAGGGCCGGTCTATGGCTACACCTTC. Amino acids: CASSPGTGPVYGYTF.